This record concerns one T cell receptor (beta chain) sequence. Its antigen is currently unknown. This record belongs to a study of lymphopenia after photon versus proton radiotherapy. Study-level findings and limits: Oligoclonal CD8+ Temra expansion after nadir drove photon patients' diversity drop.

CDR1 is GTSNPN, CDR2 SVGIG, per germline (reference sequence). Trimming stripped 3 bases from V and 8 bases from J, with 10 bases between. This CDR3 is built from 11 residues. Sequenced by immunoSEQ multiplex PCR; TCRdb stores in-frame clones only, minus some. The sample yields 24,000 or so clones, more than 75% seen once. The chain carries TRBV30 and TRBJ1-1; D gene unclear. The sequence was obtained from a man aged 40-49 years with gastric cancer. Source: peripheral blood, taken from a patient treated with photon-based radiotherapy. CDR3 coding DNA: TGTGCCTGGAGCCCAACACGAGAAGCTTTCTTT. Translation gives CAWSPTREAFF. Supplemented by reference TRBV30 and TRBJ1-1, the full variable domain reads SQTIHQWPATLVQPVGSPLSLECTVEGTSNPNLYWYRQAAGRGLQLLFYSVGIGQISSEVPQNLSASRPQDRQFILSSKKLLLSDSGFYLCAWSPTREAFFGQGTRLTVV.